This is a list of T cell receptor beta chains from one sample in a study of metastatic and nonmetastatic thyroid tumors. TCRdb redid the clone calls on the PCR reads using MiXCR. Of some 20,000 clones in the sample, just over 35% were seen once. Sequences were obtained from tumor tissue. The source of these receptors is a female donor with papillary thyroid cancer or a benign thyroid nodule (not recorded which). Some clones in this sample may be carry-over from other donors' samples. Both conserved end residues are part of each CDR3. D genes are given only for firm matches. A clone size is listed for some rows: how often the clone was seen (once, few, many), or a class if it is expanded.

j_call clone_size d_call v_call cdr3_aa cdr3_nt
TRBJ1-5 . TRBD1 TRBV28 CASSKPETGGNQPQHF TGTGCCAGCAGCAAACCCGAGACAGGGGGGAATCAGCCCCAGCATTTT
TRBJ2-7 . . TRBV6-1 CASGSTTSPYEQYF TGTGCCAGCGGATCGACGACATCCCCCTACGAGCAGTACTTC
TRBJ2-1 . TRBD2 TRBV19 CATESLGSGNEQFF TGTGCCACCGAAAGCTTGGGTAGCGGGAATGAGCAGTTCTTC
TRBJ1-1 . . TRBV12-5 CASAATMNTEAFF TGTGCTAGTGCCGCCACAATGAACACTGAAGCTTTCTTT
TRBJ2-7 . . TRBV20-1 CSARDPVGQGMDEQYF TGCAGTGCTAGAGATCCCGTGGGCCAGGGAATGGACGAGCAGTACTTC
TRBJ1-1 medium-sized . TRBV18 CASSPQGSNTEAFF TGTGCCAGCTCACCACAGGGCTCGAACACTGAAGCTTTCTTT
TRBJ2-3 few . TRBV12-3/TRBV12-4 CASSLERTISTDTQYF TGTGCCAGCAGTTTAGAGCGGACAATTTCCACAGATACGCAGTATTTT
TRBJ1-2 . . TRBV7-9 CASSPWTNSFGYTF TGTGCCAGCAGCCCGTGGACCAACTCATTTGGCTACACCTTC
TRBJ2-7 few . TRBV2 CASSDEEGSDEQYF TGTGCCAGCAGTGATGAGGAGGGCTCGGACGAGCAGTACTTC
TRBJ1-5 . . TRBV20-1 CSGLTDSNQPQHF TGCAGTGGCCTGACAGATAGCAATCAGCCCCAGCATTTT
TRBJ1-4 . . TRBV5-1 CASRFGDGGEKLFF TGCGCCAGCAGATTCGGGGACGGGGGCGAAAAACTGTTTTTT
TRBJ1-1 few . TRBV9 CASSVPAGGGIGSEAFF TGTGCCAGCAGCGTACCCGCCGGGGGGGGCATCGGGAGTGAAGCTTTCTTT
TRBJ2-3 few TRBD2 TRBV16 CASSQAGDRTDTQYF TGTGCCAGCAGCCAAGCGGGGGATAGAACAGATACGCAGTATTTT
TRBJ2-1 . TRBD2 TRBV11-1 CASSLATSRTNEQFF TGTGCCAGCAGCTTAGCGACTAGCCGGACCAATGAGCAGTTCTTC
TRBJ1-2 . TRBD1 TRBV2 CASSGTGNYGYTF TGTGCCAGCAGTGGGACAGGGAACTATGGCTACACCTTC
TRBJ1-1 few TRBD1 TRBV28 CASRPGQDTEAFF TGTGCCAGCAGGCCGGGACAGGACACTGAAGCTTTCTTT
TRBJ1-1 . . TRBV11-2 CASSLLGDTEAFF TGTGCCAGCAGCTTACTAGGGGACACTGAAGCTTTCTTT
TRBJ2-5 . TRBD2 TRBV7-2 CASSLGTSGKETQYF TGTGCCAGCAGCTTAGGGACTAGCGGGAAAGAGACCCAGTACTTC
TRBJ1-4 . . TRBV5-5 CASSLAAGVDEKLFF TGTGCCAGCAGCTTGGCGGCAGGGGTGGATGAAAAACTGTTTTTT
TRBJ2-1 few . TRBV6-2/TRBV6-3 CASSPGLERLDGNEQFF TGTGCCAGCAGCCCCGGATTAGAGCGGTTAGACGGGAATGAGCAGTTCTTC
TRBJ2-2 few . TRBV28 CASKGSPNTGELFF TGTGCCAGCAAGGGATCACCGAACACCGGGGAGCTGTTTTTT
TRBJ2-7 . . TRBV6-2/TRBV6-3 CASNRRDSHSYEQYF TGTGCCAGCAATCGCCGGGACTCACACTCCTACGAGCAGTACTTC
TRBJ1-2 . TRBD1 TRBV28 CASSPQGNYGYTF TGTGCCAGCAGCCCACAGGGGAACTATGGCTACACCTTC
TRBJ1-2 once . TRBV5-1 CASRLGDGDYGYTF TGCGCCAGCAGATTGGGGGACGGGGACTATGGCTACACCTTC
TRBJ1-2 . . TRBV5-8 CASSRGPNNYGYTF TGTGCCAGCAGCCGAGGACCGAATAACTATGGCTACACCTTC
TRBJ2-7 few . TRBV10-1 CASSQGYEQYF TGCGCCAGCAGTCAGGGGTACGAGCAGTACTTC
TRBJ1-6 . . TRBV12-3/TRBV12-4 CASSPSLGVVGNSPLHF TGTGCCAGCAGTCCTAGTTTGGGGGTCGTCGGGAATTCACCCCTCCACTTT
TRBJ1-5 . . TRBV2 CASWGGVSSNQPQHF TGTGCCAGCTGGGGCGGGGTTAGTAGCAATCAGCCCCAGCATTTT
TRBJ1-5 . TRBD1 TRBV18 CASSPTGTAWQPQHF TGTGCCAGCTCCCCAACGGGGACAGCGTGGCAGCCCCAGCATTTT
TRBJ1-2 . . TRBV6-1 CASSAGGHYGYTF TGTGCCAGCAGTGCGGGGGGACATTATGGCTACACCTTC
TRBJ1-6 . TRBD1 TRBV9 CASSVATGAPGDSPLHF TGTGCCAGCAGCGTAGCTACAGGGGCCCCAGGGGATTCACCCCTCCACTTT
TRBJ2-1 . . TRBV27 CASSFSASYNEQFF TGTGCCAGCAGTTTTTCAGCTAGCTACAATGAGCAGTTCTTC
TRBJ1-5 . . TRBV4-1 CASSQVPGSNQPQHF TGCGCCAGCAGCCAAGTTCCAGGGAGCAATCAGCCCCAGCATTTT
TRBJ2-3 few . TRBV6-1 CASSAPGNGDTQYF TGTGCCAGCAGCGCCCCAGGGAACGGAGATACGCAGTATTTT
TRBJ1-2 . TRBD1 TRBV24-1 CATSVSTGNYGYTF TGTGCCACCAGTGTTTCGACAGGGAACTATGGCTACACCTTC
TRBJ2-7 . . TRBV3-1 CASSQGGGFSYEQYF TGTGCCAGCAGCCAAGGGGGGGGCTTCTCCTACGAGCAGTACTTC
TRBJ1-3 once . TRBV5-1 CASSGDGYSGNTIYF TGCGCCAGCAGCGGGGACGGTTACTCTGGAAACACCATATATTTT
TRBJ2-2 few . TRBV24-1 CATSDISWSPTGELFF TGTGCCACCAGTGATATTAGCTGGTCTCCCACCGGGGAGCTGTTTTTT
TRBJ1-2 few TRBD1 TRBV6-1 CASGLDRAYGYTF TGTGCCAGCGGACTAGACAGGGCCTATGGCTACACCTTC
TRBJ2-7 . TRBD2 TRBV4-2 CASSPGSGENYEQYF TGTGCCAGCAGCCCAGGGAGCGGGGAAAACTACGAGCAGTACTTC
TRBJ2-1 . TRBD2 TRBV5-1 CASSLGGLASNEQFF TGCGCCAGCAGCTTGGGGGGACTAGCGTCCAATGAGCAGTTCTTC
TRBJ2-7 . . TRBV7-9 CASSLAGGSTYEQYF TGTGCCAGCAGCTTAGCAGGAGGGTCTACCTACGAGCAGTACTTC
TRBJ1-1 . . TRBV10-1 CASSGLWGTEAFF TGCGCCAGCAGTGGGCTCTGGGGAACTGAAGCTTTCTTT
TRBJ2-1 many TRBD1 TRBV6-1 CASSMDPGGREQFF TGTGCCAGCAGCATGGATCCAGGGGGCAGGGAGCAGTTCTTC
TRBJ2-7 few . TRBV15 CATSRETGSETEYF TGTGCCACCAGCAGGGAAACCGGCAGCGAAACGGAGTACTTC
TRBJ2-5 . . TRBV28 CASSRQVQETQYF TGTGCCAGCAGTCGACAGGTCCAAGAGACCCAGTACTTC
TRBJ2-1 . . TRBV12-3/TRBV12-4 CASSLGSNEQFF TGTGCCAGCAGTTTAGGCTCCAATGAGCAGTTCTTC
TRBJ2-2 . . TRBV6-1 CASRPPGTGELFF TGTGCCAGCAGACCCCCGGGAACCGGGGAGCTGTTTTTT